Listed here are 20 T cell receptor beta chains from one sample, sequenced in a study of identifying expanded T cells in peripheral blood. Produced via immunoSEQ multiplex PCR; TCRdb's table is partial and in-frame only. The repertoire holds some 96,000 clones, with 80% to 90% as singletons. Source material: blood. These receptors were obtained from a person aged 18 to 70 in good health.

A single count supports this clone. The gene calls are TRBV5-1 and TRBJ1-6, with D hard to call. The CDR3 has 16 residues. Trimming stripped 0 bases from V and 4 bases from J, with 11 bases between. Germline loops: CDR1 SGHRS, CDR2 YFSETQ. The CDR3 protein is CASSLEANLYNSPLHF. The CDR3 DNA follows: TGCGCCAGCAGCTTGGAGGCAAATCTTTATAATTCACCCCTCCACTTT. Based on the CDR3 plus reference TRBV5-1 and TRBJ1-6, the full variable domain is KAGVTQTPRYLIKTRGQQVTLSCSPISGHRSVSWYQQTPGQGLQFLFEYFSETQRNKGNFPGRFSGRQFSNSRSEMNVSTLELGDSALYLCASSLEANLYNSPLHFGNGTRLTVT.

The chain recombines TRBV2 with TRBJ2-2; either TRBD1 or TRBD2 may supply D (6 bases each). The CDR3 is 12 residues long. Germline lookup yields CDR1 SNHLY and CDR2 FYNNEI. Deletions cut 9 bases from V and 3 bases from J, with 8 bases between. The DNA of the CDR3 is TGTGCCAGTAGGGGGGACACCGGGGAGCTGTTTTTT. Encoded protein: CASRGDTGELFF.

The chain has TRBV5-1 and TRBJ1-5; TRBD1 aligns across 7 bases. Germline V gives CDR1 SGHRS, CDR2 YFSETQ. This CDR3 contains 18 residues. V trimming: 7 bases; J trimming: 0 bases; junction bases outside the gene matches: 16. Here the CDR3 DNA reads TGCGCCAGCCTCCGACAGGGCGACAGATACTATAGCAATCAGCCCCAGCATTTT. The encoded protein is CASLRQGDRYYSNQPQHF.

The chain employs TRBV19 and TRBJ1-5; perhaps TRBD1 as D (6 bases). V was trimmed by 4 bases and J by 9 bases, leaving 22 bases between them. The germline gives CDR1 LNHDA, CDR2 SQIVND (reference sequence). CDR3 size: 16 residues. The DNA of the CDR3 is TGTGCCAGTAGTAGTCTGCCAGGGGCCACCATAGGGCCCCAGCATTTT. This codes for CASSSLPGATIGPQHF. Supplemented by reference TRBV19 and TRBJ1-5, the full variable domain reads DGGITQSPKYLFRKEGQNVTLSCEQNLNHDAMYWYRQDPGQGLRLIYYSQIVNDFQKGDIAEGYSVSREKKESFPLTVTSAQKNPTAFYLCASSSLPGATIGPQHFGDGTRLSIL.

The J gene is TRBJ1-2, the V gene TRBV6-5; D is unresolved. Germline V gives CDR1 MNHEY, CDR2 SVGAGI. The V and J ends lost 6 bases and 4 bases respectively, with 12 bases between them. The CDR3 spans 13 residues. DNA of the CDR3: TGTGCCAGCAGGGCTACGGGAAGCTATGGCTACACCTTC. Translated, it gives CASRATGSYGYTF.

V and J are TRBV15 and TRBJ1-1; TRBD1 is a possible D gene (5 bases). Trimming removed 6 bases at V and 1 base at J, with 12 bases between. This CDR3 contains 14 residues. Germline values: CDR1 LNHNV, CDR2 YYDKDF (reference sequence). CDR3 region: CATRGYGGNTEAFF. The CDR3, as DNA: TGTGCCACCAGAGGTTATGGGGGGAACACTGAAGCTTTCTTT.

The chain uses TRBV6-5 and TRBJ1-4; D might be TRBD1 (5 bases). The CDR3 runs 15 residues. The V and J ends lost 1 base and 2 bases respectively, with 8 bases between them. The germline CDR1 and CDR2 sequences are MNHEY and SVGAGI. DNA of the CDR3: TGTGCCAGCAGTTACTTTGGGGCTACTAATGAAAAACTGTTTTTT. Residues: CASSYFGATNEKLFF.

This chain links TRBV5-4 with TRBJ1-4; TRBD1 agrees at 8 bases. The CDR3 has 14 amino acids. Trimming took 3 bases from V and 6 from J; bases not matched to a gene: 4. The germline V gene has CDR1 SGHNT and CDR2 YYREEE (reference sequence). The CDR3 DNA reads TGTGCCAGCAGCTCGCAGGGGGCGGATGAAAAACTGTTTTTT. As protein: CASSSQGADEKLFF. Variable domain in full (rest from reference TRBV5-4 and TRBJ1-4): ETGVTQSPTHLIKTRGQQVTLRCSSQSGHNTVSWYQQALGQGPQFIFQYYREEENGRGNFPPRFSGLQFPNYSSELNVNALELDDSALYLCASSSQGADEKLFFGSGTQLSVL.

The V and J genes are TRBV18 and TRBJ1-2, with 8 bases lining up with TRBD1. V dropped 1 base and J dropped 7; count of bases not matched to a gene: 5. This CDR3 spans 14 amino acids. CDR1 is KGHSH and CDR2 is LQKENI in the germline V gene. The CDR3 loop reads CASSPLGQGSGYTF. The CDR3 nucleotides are TGTGCCAGCTCACCACTCGGACAGGGCTCTGGCTACACCTTC. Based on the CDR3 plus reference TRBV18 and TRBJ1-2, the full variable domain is NAGVMQNPRHLVRRRGQEARLRCSPMKGHSHVYWYRQLPEEGLKFMVYLQKENIIDESGMPKERFSAEFPKEGPSILRIQQVVRGDSAAYFCASSPLGQGSGYTFGSGTRLTVV.

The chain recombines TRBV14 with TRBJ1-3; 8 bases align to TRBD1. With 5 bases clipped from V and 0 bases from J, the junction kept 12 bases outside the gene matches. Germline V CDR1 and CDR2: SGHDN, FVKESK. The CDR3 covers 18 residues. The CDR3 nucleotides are TGTGCCAGCAGCACACAGACAGGGGCCCAGGTCTCTGGAAACACCATATATTTT. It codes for CASSTQTGAQVSGNTIYF.

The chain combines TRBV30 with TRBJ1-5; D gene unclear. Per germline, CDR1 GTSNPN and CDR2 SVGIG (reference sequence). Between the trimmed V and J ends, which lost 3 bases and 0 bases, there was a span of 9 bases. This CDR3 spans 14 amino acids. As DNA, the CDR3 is TGTGCCTGGAGCGTGGCGCTTAGCAATCAGCCCCAGCATTTT. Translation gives CAWSVALSNQPQHF.

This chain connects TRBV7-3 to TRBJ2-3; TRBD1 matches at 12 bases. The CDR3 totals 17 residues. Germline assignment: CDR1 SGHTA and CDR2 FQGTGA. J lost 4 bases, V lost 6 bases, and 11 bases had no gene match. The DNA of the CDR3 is TGTGCCAGCAGTCCCGGGACAGGGGGCATTTGGGCAGATACGCAGTATTTT. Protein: CASSPGTGGIWADTQYF.

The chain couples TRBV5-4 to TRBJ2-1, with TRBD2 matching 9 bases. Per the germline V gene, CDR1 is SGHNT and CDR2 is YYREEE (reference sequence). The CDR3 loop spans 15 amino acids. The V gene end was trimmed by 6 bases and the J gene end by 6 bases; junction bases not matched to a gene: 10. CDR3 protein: CASMRRLAETNEQFF. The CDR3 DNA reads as TGTGCCAGCATGCGACGACTAGCGGAGACCAATGAGCAGTTCTTC.

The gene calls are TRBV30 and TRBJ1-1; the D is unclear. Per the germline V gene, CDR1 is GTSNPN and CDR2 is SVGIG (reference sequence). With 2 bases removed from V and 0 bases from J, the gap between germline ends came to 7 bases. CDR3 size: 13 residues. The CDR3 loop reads CAWSFDVNTEAFF. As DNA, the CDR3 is TGTGCCTGGAGTTTCGATGTGAACACTGAAGCTTTCTTT.

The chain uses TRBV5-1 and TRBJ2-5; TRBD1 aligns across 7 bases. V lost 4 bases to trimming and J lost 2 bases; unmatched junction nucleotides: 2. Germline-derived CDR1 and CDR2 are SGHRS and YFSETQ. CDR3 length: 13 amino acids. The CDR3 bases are TGCGCCAGCAGCCGACAGGGACAAGAGACCCAGTACTTC. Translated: CASSRQGQETQYF.

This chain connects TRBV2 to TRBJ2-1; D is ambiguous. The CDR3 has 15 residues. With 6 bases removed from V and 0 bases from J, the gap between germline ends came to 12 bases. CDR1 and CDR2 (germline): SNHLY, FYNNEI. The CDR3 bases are TGTGCCAGCAGCGCCCAGGTGAGCTCCTACAATGAGCAGTTCTTC. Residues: CASSAQVSSYNEQFF.

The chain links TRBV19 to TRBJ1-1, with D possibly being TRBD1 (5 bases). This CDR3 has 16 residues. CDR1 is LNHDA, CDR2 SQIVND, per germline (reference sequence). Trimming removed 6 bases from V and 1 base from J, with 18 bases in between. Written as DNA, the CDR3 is TGTGCCAGTAGGGTGGACCCCCTGAGGGGGAACACTGAAGCTTTCTTT. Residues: CASRVDPLRGNTEAFF.

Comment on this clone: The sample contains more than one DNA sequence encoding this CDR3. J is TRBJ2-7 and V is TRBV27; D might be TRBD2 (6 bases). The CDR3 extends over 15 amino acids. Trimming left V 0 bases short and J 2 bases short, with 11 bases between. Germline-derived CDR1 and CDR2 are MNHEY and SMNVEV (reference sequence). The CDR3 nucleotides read TGTGCCAGCAGTTTATCGCGCGGGGATACCTACGAGCAGTACTTC. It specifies CASSLSRGDTYEQYF.

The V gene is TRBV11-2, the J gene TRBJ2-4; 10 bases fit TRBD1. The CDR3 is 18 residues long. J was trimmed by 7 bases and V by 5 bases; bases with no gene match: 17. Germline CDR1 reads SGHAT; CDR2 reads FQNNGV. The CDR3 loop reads CASSLRGRDRGRGNIQYF. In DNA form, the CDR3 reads TGTGCCAGCAGCCTACGGGGGCGAGACAGGGGGCGAGGTAACATTCAGTACTTC.

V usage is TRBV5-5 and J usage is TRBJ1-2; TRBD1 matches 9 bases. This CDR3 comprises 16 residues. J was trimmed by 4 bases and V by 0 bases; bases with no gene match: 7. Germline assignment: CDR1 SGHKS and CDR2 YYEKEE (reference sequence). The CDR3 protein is CASSLGMDRGGYGYTF. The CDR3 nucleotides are TGTGCCAGCAGCTTGGGGATGGACAGGGGAGGCTATGGCTACACCTTC.